Presented here are 24 T cell receptor beta chains from one specimen sequenced in a study of shared clonotypes between healthy human individuals. Libraries were prepared by immunoSEQ multiplex PCR; TCRdb keeps only in-frame clonotypes and omits some of them. The sample shows some 980,000 clones, less than 85% of them seen only once. The sample was memory CD4+ T cells sorted from blood. Subset specified: CD45RA-negative fraction. The receptor source for this set is a young man in good health.

V is TRBV7-3 and J is TRBJ1-2, with TRBD1 matching over 7 bases. CDR3 length: 13 amino acids. Germline CDR1 reads SGHTA; CDR2 reads FQGTGA. J gave up 6 bases and V 3 bases, and 4 bases lay outside the gene matches. The CDR3 region is CASSFEGGDGYTF. The CDR3 DNA reads TGTGCCAGCAGCTTTGAAGGGGGCGATGGCTACACCTTC.

Only a few counts were recorded for this clone. The V gene is TRBV30, the J gene TRBJ1-5, with D possibly matching TRBD1 (5 bases). V gave up 3 bases and J gave up 3 bases, with 24 bases separating them. Germline CDR1 is GTSNPN and CDR2 is SVGIG (reference sequence). The CDR3 is 18 residues long. This chain's CDR3 is CAWSIDRDRLLLNQPQHF. For the CDR3, the DNA is TGTGCCTGGAGCATAGACAGAGACCGTCTCCTCCTCAATCAGCCCCAGCATTTT. Full variable domain (rest looked up from reference TRBV30 and TRBJ1-5): SQTIHQWPATLVQPVGSPLSLECTVEGTSNPNLYWYRQAAGRGLQLLFYSVGIGQISSEVPQNLSASRPQDRQFILSSKKLLLSDSGFYLCAWSIDRDRLLLNQPQHFGDGTRLSIL.

This clone was counted a single time. The chain joins TRBV7-9 to TRBJ2-7, with TRBD2 identical over 8 bases. This CDR3 comprises 14 residues. Losses at the gene ends were 1 base for V and 4 bases for J; bases not matched to a gene: 3. Germline values: CDR1 SEHNR, CDR2 FQNEAQ (reference sequence). CDR3 sequence (DNA): TGTGCCAGCAGCTTAGGAGCGGGAGTGTACGAGCAGTACTTC. Amino acid sequence: CASSLGAGVYEQYF.

The rearrangement links TRBV30 to TRBJ2-7; D is undetermined. This CDR3 region has 13 residues. Trimming left V 4 bases short and J 0 bases short, with 10 bases between. In germline, CDR1 is GTSNPN, CDR2 SVGIG (reference sequence). CDR3 coding DNA: TGTGCCTGGAATAAGGGAAACTCCTACGAGCAGTACTTC. Translating it yields CAWNKGNSYEQYF.

The chain combines TRBV6-5 with TRBJ1-6, with 7 bases fitting TRBD1. The CDR3 runs to 13 residues. Looked up from germline, CDR1 is MNHEY and CDR2 is SVGAGI. J lost 9 bases, V lost 5 bases, and 4 bases had no gene match. CDR3 sequence: CASSGTVLSPLHF. The CDR3 coding sequence is TGTGCCAGCAGTGGGACAGTTCTTTCACCCCTCCACTTT.

V usage is TRBV6-1 and J usage is TRBJ2-3, with 7 bases aligning to TRBD1. Germline CDR1 and CDR2: MNHNS and SASEGT. V lost 9 bases, J lost 6 bases, and 3 bases stayed unmatched. The CDR3 has 11 residues. In DNA form, the CDR3 reads TGTGCCAGTCAACAGGGGGATACGCAGTATTTT. It translates to CASQQGDTQYF.

J is TRBJ1-1 and V is TRBV29-1; 9 bases agree with TRBD1. Germline V lookup: CDR1 SQVTM, CDR2 ANQGSEA. J gave up 3 bases and V 8 bases, and 7 bases lay outside the gene matches. The length of the CDR3 is 13 residues. CDR3 sequence reads: CSIGQGTDTEAFF. The CDR3 nucleotides read TGCAGCATAGGACAGGGGACGGACACTGAAGCTTTCTTT.

As concerns this clone: This specimen includes other DNA sequences encoding the same CDR3. This rearrangement joins TRBV18 to TRBJ1-1; no clear D. From germline, CDR1 is KGHSH and CDR2 LQKENI. The CDR3 is made up of 13 amino acids. V lost 4 bases and J lost 0, with 6 bases in between. Here the CDR3 reads CASSQGMNTEAFF. CDR3 sequence (DNA): TGTGCCAGCTCACAGGGAATGAACACTGAAGCTTTCTTT. The full variable domain, with the rest looked up from reference TRBV18 and TRBJ1-1, is NAGVMQNPRHLVRRRGQEARLRCSPMKGHSHVYWYRQLPEEGLKFMVYLQKENIIDESGMPKERFSAEFPKEGPSILRIQQVVRGDSAAYFCASSQGMNTEAFFGQGTRLTVV.

The chain couples TRBV10-1 to TRBJ2-1; a possible D gene is TRBD1 (6 bases). The germline gives CDR1 WNHNN, CDR2 SYGVQD (reference sequence). The CDR3 consists of 16 residues. The V gene lost 2 bases and the J gene lost 0 bases, with 11 bases spanning the gap. CDR3 residues: CASSEQDRGSYNEQFF. The CDR3 coding sequence is TGCGCCAGCAGTGAGCAGGACAGAGGCTCCTACAATGAGCAGTTCTTC.

The V and J genes are TRBV10-1 and TRBJ2-7, with D maybe TRBD1 (6 bases). The CDR3 length is 14 residues. The germline gives CDR1 WNHNN, CDR2 SYGVQD (reference sequence). Trimming left V 5 bases short and J 3 bases short, with 14 bases between. The CDR3 reads CASSQGTGSYEQYF. The DNA of the CDR3 is TGCGCCAGCAGTCAGGGTACAGGGAGCTACGAGCAGTACTTC.

This clone was counted only a few times. The chain has TRBV5-6 and TRBJ1-6; 7 bases match TRBD1. CDR3 length equals 16 residues. Per germline, CDR1 SGHDT and CDR2 YYEEEE. V shed 2 bases and J 15 bases; nucleotides not matched to a gene: 17. The CDR3 DNA reads TGTGCCAGCAGCTTTGGTCCGGGACAGACCCTTCGGTACCTCCACTTT. Protein sequence: CASSFGPGQTLRYLHF.

At least ten counts were recorded for this clone. The V gene is TRBV7-2, the J gene TRBJ2-3, with 9 bases that match TRBD2. Trimming at V came to 4 bases and at J to 4 bases, leaving 3 bases not matched to a gene. Germline values: CDR1 SGHTA, CDR2 FQGNSA. CDR3 length equals 14 residues. The CDR3 bases are TGTGCCAGCAGCTGGCGGGGGGGTCCAGATACGCAGTATTTT. This sequence encodes CASSWRGGPDTQYF.

This clone occurred a few times. The chain has TRBV19 and TRBJ1-2, with no clear D. The germline V gene has CDR1 LNHDA and CDR2 SQIVND (reference sequence). The CDR3 runs 12 residues. Trimming cost V 5 bases and J 4 bases, with 8 bases left between them. The CDR3 protein is CASSWQLYGYTF. The CDR3 DNA is TGTGCCAGTAGTTGGCAGCTCTATGGCTACACCTTC.

CDR3 DNA: TGCGCCAGCAGCTTGGCCCCGGGACTAGGTGCTGGGGCCAACGTCCTGACTTTC. This codes for CASSLAPGLGAGANVLTF. The V call is TRBV5-1, the J call TRBJ2-6, with 8 bases aligning to TRBD2. The CDR3 spans 18 residues. Per germline, CDR1 SGHRS and CDR2 YFSETQ. V lost 0 bases to trimming and J lost 2 bases; unmatched junction nucleotides: 7. Full variable domain (missing parts from reference TRBV5-1 and TRBJ2-6): KAGVTQTPRYLIKTRGQQVTLSCSPISGHRSVSWYQQTPGQGLQFLFEYFSETQRNKGNFPGRFSGRQFSNSRSEMNVSTLELGDSALYLCASSLAPGLGAGANVLTFGAGSRLTVL.

The chain employs TRBV9 and TRBJ1-1; unclear D gene. Germline V lookup: CDR1 SGDLS, CDR2 YYNGEE. The length of the CDR3 is 14 residues. Trimming left V 0 bases short and J 6 bases short, with 12 bases between. CDR3: CASSVDSGFSEAFF. In nucleotides, the CDR3 is TGTGCCAGCAGCGTAGACTCGGGATTTTCTGAAGCTTTCTTT.

The chain uses TRBV18 and TRBJ1-4, with D possibly being TRBD1 (6 bases). The CDR3 extends over 14 amino acids. The V gene lost 6 bases and the J gene lost 5 bases, with 13 bases spanning the gap. The germline V gene has CDR1 KGHSH and CDR2 LQKENI. The chain's CDR3 is CASSPGQQNEKLFF. Here the CDR3 DNA reads TGTGCCAGCTCCCCGGGACAACAGAATGAAAAACTGTTTTTT. The full variable domain, with the rest looked up from reference TRBV18 and TRBJ1-4, is NAGVMQNPRHLVRRRGQEARLRCSPMKGHSHVYWYRQLPEEGLKFMVYLQKENIIDESGMPKERFSAEFPKEGPSILRIQQVVRGDSAAYFCASSPGQQNEKLFFGSGTQLSVL.

This clone was recorded a few times. Other DNA sequences from this sample encode an identical CDR3 as well. This CDR3 is CASSPREGYGYTF. CDR3 sequence (DNA): TGTGCCAGCTCACCTAGGGAAGGCTATGGCTACACCTTC. V gene TRBV18 combines with J gene TRBJ1-2; D is uncertain. Deletions cut 3 bases from V and 4 bases from J, with 9 bases between. The CDR3 contains 13 residues. CDR1 and CDR2 from the germline V gene are KGHSH and LQKENI. Variable domain in full (rest from reference TRBV18 and TRBJ1-2): NAGVMQNPRHLVRRRGQEARLRCSPMKGHSHVYWYRQLPEEGLKFMVYLQKENIIDESGMPKERFSAEFPKEGPSILRIQQVVRGDSAAYFCASSPREGYGYTFGSGTRLTVV.

The chain employs TRBV6-5 and TRBJ1-6; 10 bases match TRBD1. Looked up from germline, CDR1 is MNHEY and CDR2 is SVGAGI. The CDR3 length is 15 residues. V shed 7 bases and J 9 bases; nucleotides not matched to a gene: 9. This CDR3 reads CASTLGTGEGSPLHF. DNA for the CDR3: TGTGCCAGCACCCTCGGGACAGGGGAGGGTTCACCCCTCCACTTT.

This clone was seen only once. V usage is TRBV10-2 and J usage is TRBJ2-3; D unresolved. CDR3 size: 14 residues. CDR1 is WSHSY and CDR2 is SAAADI in the germline V gene. Trimming left V 6 bases short and J 2 bases short, with 12 bases between. This chain's CDR3 is CASRTERFTDTQYF. The CDR3 DNA follows: TGCGCCAGCAGAACAGAGAGATTCACAGATACGCAGTATTTT.

The chain is built from TRBV30 and TRBJ2-6; no definite D call. The CDR3 runs to 13 residues. Germline V gene data show CDR1 as GTSNPN and CDR2 as SVGIG (reference sequence). V was trimmed by 4 bases and J by 1 base, leaving 5 bases between them. CDR3: CAWILSGANVLTF. CDR3 nucleotides: TGTGCCTGGATCTTGTCTGGGGCCAACGTCCTGACTTTC.

The chain has TRBV19 and TRBJ1-5; no reliable D call. The germline V gene has CDR1 LNHDA and CDR2 SQIVND (reference sequence). The length of the CDR3 is 13 residues. Trimming took 2 bases from V and 9 from J, leaving 11 bases between them. The CDR3 DNA sequence: TGTGCCAGTAGTATAACCGAGGGAAGGCCCCAGCATTTT. As protein: CASSITEGRPQHF. The full variable domain, its missing parts supplied by reference TRBV19 and TRBJ1-5, is DGGITQSPKYLFRKEGQNVTLSCEQNLNHDAMYWYRQDPGQGLRLIYYSQIVNDFQKGDIAEGYSVSREKKESFPLTVTSAQKNPTAFYLCASSITEGRPQHFGDGTRLSIL.

Written as DNA, the CDR3 is TGTGCCAGCAGCTTTCCGGGACAGGGGAACTATGGCTACACCTTC. Protein: CASSFPGQGNYGYTF. This sequence joins TRBV5-6 and TRBJ1-2; TRBD1 agrees at 10 bases. Germline CDR1 SGHDT, CDR2 YYEEEE. The CDR3 sequence is 15 residues long. Trimming at V came to 2 bases and at J to 2 bases, leaving 3 bases not matched to a gene.

The DNA for the CDR3 is TGTGCCAGCAGTGAATCGGGGACTACCCGTTACGAGCAGTACTTC. As protein: CASSESGTTRYEQYF. This chain links TRBV25-1 with TRBJ2-7; 7 bases map to TRBD2. This CDR3 is 15 amino acids long. Germline V gives CDR1 MGHDK, CDR2 SYGVNS. V gave up 1 base and J gave up 4 bases; unmatched junction bases: 7.

V gene TRBV28 combines with J gene TRBJ1-5, with unresolved D. Germline CDR1 MDHEN, CDR2 SYDVKM. The CDR3 has 15 amino acids. V was trimmed by 6 bases and J by 4 bases, leaving 16 bases between them. The CDR3 reads CASRSDGPPNQPQHF. DNA for the CDR3: TGTGCCAGCAGATCTGACGGTCCCCCAAATCAGCCCCAGCATTTT.